This TCR beta chain was recovered during a study of CD8+ T cells in alopecia areata. Extracted from the samples, RNA was reverse transcribed into cDNA to serve as the sequencing template. Sequenced by immunoSEQ multiplex PCR; TCRdb stores in-frame clones only, minus some. This sample has 120,000 or so clones, with 55% to 80% found just once. From germline, CDR1 is SQVTM and CDR2 ANQGSEA. Trimming took 6 bases from V and 7 from J; bases not matched to a gene: 5. The CDR3 runs 11 residues. Regarding the study as a whole: Relative to normal scalp, lesional scalp, especially alopecia totalis/universalis, showed higher clonality.

In this sample, this clone turned up a few times. Its antigen remains unidentified. Sorting separated CD4+ and CD8+ T cells out of PBMCs. The V call is TRBV29-1, the J call TRBJ1-1; 7 bases line up with TRBD1. The sequencing input was CD4+ T cells sorted from blood. The source is a human donor in good health. The CDR3, as DNA: TGCAGCGTAGAGACAGGGATTGAAGCTTTCTTT. Translating gives CSVETGIEAFF.